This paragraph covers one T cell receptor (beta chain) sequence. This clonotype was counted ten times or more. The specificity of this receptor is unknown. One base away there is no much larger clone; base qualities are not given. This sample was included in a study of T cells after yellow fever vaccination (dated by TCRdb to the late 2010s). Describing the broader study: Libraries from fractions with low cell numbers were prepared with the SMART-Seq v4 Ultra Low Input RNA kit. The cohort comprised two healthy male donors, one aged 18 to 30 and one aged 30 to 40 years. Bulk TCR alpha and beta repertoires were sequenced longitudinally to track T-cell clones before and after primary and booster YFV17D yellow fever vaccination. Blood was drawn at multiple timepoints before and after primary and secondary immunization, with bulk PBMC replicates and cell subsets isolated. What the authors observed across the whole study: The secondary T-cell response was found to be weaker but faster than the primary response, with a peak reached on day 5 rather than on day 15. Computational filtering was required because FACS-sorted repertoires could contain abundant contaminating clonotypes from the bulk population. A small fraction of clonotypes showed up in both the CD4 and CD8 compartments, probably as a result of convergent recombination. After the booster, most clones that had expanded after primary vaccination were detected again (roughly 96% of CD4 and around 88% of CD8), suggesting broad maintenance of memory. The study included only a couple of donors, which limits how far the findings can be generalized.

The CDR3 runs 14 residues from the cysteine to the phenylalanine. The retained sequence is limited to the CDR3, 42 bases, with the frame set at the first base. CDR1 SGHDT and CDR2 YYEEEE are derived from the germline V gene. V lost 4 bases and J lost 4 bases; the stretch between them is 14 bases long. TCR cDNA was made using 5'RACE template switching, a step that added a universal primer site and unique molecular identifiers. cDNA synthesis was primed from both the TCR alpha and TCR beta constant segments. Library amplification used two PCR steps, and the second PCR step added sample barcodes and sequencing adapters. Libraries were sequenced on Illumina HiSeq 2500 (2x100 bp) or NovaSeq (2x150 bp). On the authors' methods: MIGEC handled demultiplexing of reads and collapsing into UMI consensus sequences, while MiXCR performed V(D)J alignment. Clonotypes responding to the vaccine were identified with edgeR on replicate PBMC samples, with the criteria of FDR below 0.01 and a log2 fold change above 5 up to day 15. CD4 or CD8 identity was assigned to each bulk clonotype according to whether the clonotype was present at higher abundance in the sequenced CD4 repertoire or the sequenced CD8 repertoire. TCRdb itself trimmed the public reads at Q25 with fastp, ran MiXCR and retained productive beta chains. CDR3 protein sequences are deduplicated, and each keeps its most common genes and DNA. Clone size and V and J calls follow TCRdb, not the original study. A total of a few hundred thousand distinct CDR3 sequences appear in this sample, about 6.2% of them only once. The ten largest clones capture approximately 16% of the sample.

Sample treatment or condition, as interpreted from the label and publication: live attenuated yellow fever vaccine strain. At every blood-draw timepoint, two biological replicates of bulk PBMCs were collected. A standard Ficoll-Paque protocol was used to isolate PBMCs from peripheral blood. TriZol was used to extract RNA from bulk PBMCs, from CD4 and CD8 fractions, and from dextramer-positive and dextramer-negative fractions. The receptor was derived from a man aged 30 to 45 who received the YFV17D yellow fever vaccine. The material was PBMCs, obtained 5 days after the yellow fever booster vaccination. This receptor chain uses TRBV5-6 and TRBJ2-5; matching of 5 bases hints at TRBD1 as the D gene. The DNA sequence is TGTGCCAGCAGCCTCCAGGGCTTCGGAGAGACCCAGTACTTC. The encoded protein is CASSLQGFGETQYF.